This entry concerns a single TCR beta chain. Study processing details: Junction-only sequences without quality scores came from ImmunoSEQ, so filtering differed. Sequencing used immunoSEQ multiplex PCR; TCRdb keeps in-frame clones, though not all of them. The D gene and trimming were derived from the DNA, and the V and J assignments and clone size from that table. In the table there are some 500,000 clones, around 80% of which are singletons. The data stem from a study of shared clonotypes between healthy human individuals. The study used approximately 90 million PBMCs per unsorted sample for genomic DNA. The TCR originated in a woman between 35 and 50 years old in good health. Some clones in this sample may be carry-over from other donors' samples. The sample was PBMCs.

In DNA form, the CDR3 reads TGCGCCAGCAGCCAAAGGGGTCGGGGGGGCGTTGAAAAACTGTTTTTT. Amino acids: CASSQRGRGGVEKLFF. The V call is TRBV4-1, the J call TRBJ1-4; D may be TRBD1 (6 bases). The CDR3 runs to 16 residues. Trimming shortened V by 2 bases and J by 7 bases, and 17 bases separated the two germline ends. From germline, CDR1 is MGHRA and CDR2 YSYEKL.